These T cell receptor beta chains were read from a single sample in a study of T cell responses to AZD1222 COVID-19 vaccine. TCRdb's copy holds only in-frame clones and misses some; the assay was immunoSEQ multiplex PCR. The table has more than 90,000 clones, 70% to 85% seen once. The starting material was peripheral blood, obtained 28 days after the second AZD1222 dose. The receptors were gathered from an adult who received the AZD1222 COVID-19 vaccine. Each CDR3 is given with its conserved first and last residue. Each record gives: CDR3 length, J gene, V gene, D gene, clone size, CDR3 DNA, CDR3 protein. D genes are given only for firm matches. Clone size is shown for a subset of rows, as once, few, many or a class of expanded clone.

CDR3 length: 15; J gene: TRBJ2-3; V gene: TRBV5-1; D gene: NA; clone size: NA; CDR3 DNA: TGCGCCAGCAGCTCGCTTGAGCGGCGGGTAGATACGCAGTATTTT; CDR3 protein: CASSSLERRVDTQYF
CDR3 length: 16; J gene: TRBJ2-2; V gene: TRBV7-7; D gene: TRBD1; clone size: NA; CDR3 DNA: TGTGCCAGCAGCCCCCACCGACAGGGTACCACCGGGGAGCTGTTTTTT; CDR3 protein: CASSPHRQGTTGELFF
CDR3 length: 17; J gene: TRBJ2-2; V gene: TRBV19; D gene: NA; clone size: NA; CDR3 DNA: TGTGCCAGTAGTATCTCGGGTACGGGTACGAACACCGGGGAGCTGTTTTTT; CDR3 protein: CASSISGTGTNTGELFF
CDR3 length: 16; J gene: TRBJ1-1; V gene: TRBV3-1/TRBV3-2; D gene: NA; clone size: NA; CDR3 DNA: TGTGCCAGCAGCCAGAGTAGTTCCCCGGGGGACACTGAAGCTTTCTTT; CDR3 protein: CASSQSSSPGDTEAFF
CDR3 length: 17; J gene: TRBJ2-4; V gene: TRBV15; D gene: NA; clone size: once; CDR3 DNA: TGTGCCACCAGCGACGACTGGCATCCCTTAGCCAAAAACATTCAGTACTTC; CDR3 protein: CATSDDWHPLAKNIQYF
CDR3 length: 15; J gene: TRBJ2-3; V gene: TRBV2; D gene: TRBD2; clone size: NA; CDR3 DNA: TGTGCCAGCAGGCCCGGGGGGGTAAGCACAGATACGCAGTATTTT; CDR3 protein: CASRPGGVSTDTQYF
CDR3 length: 15; J gene: TRBJ2-1; V gene: TRBV5-1; D gene: TRBD1; clone size: NA; CDR3 DNA: TGCGCCAGCAGATCCGGGACAGCTTCCTACAATGAGCAGTTCTTC; CDR3 protein: CASRSGTASYNEQFF
CDR3 length: 15; J gene: TRBJ2-3; V gene: TRBV7-2; D gene: TRBD2; clone size: NA; CDR3 DNA: TGTGCCAGCAGCTCTCTGGAGCGGGAGGTAGATACGCAGTATTTT; CDR3 protein: CASSSLEREVDTQYF
CDR3 length: 14; J gene: TRBJ1-6; V gene: TRBV27; D gene: TRBD1; clone size: NA; CDR3 DNA: TGTGCCAGCAGTTTGAGACAGGGGTACTCACCCCTCCACTTT; CDR3 protein: CASSLRQGYSPLHF
CDR3 length: 13; J gene: TRBJ2-7; V gene: TRBV7-9; D gene: NA; clone size: many; CDR3 DNA: TGTGCCAGCAGCTTACCATCGTCCTACGAGCAGTACTTC; CDR3 protein: CASSLPSSYEQYF
CDR3 length: 13; J gene: TRBJ2-7; V gene: TRBV12-3/TRBV12-4; D gene: NA; clone size: NA; CDR3 DNA: TGTGCCAGCAGAATAGCTGCAGCCTACGAGCAGTACTTC; CDR3 protein: CASRIAAAYEQYF
CDR3 length: 15; J gene: TRBJ1-2; V gene: TRBV6-5; D gene: TRBD1; clone size: NA; CDR3 DNA: TGTGCCAGCAGTTACGGGGGGACAGGGCCTTACGGCTACACCTTC; CDR3 protein: CASSYGGTGPYGYTF
CDR3 length: 16; J gene: TRBJ2-3; V gene: TRBV5-1; D gene: TRBD2; clone size: NA; CDR3 DNA: TGCGCCAGCAGCTTGGGCCCCTCGCGGGAGATAGATACGCAGTATTTT; CDR3 protein: CASSLGPSREIDTQYF